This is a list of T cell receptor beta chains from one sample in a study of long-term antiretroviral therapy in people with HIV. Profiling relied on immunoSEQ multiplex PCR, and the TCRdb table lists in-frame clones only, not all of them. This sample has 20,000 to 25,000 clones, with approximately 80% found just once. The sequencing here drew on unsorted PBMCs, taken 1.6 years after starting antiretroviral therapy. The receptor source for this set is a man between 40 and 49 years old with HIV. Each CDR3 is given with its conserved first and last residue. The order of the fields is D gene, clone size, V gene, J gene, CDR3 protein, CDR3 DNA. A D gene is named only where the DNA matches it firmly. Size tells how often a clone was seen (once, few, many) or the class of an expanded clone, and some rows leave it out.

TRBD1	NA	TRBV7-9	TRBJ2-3	CASSRQGFSRDTQYF	TGTGCCAGCAGCCGACAGGGGTTTTCGAGAGATACGCAGTATTTT
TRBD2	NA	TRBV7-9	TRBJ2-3	CASSLPLAGGTSTDTQYF	TGTGCCAGCAGCTTACCTCTAGCGGGAGGGACTAGCACAGATACGCAGTATTTT
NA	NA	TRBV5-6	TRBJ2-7	CASSLMNYEQYF	TGTGCCAGCAGCTTAATGAACTACGAGCAGTACTTC
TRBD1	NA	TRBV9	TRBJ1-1	CASSVATGAGNTEAFF	TGTGCCAGCAGCGTAGCGACAGGGGCGGGGAACACTGAAGCTTTCTTT
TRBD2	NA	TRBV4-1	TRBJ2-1	CASRSVGLAGPWLGENEQFF	TGCGCCAGCCGCTCTGTCGGACTAGCGGGGCCTTGGCTAGGGGAGAATGAGCAGTTCTTC
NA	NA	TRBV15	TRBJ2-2	CATSRDRSPTGELFF	TGTGCCACCAGCAGAGATAGGTCCCCCACCGGGGAGCTGTTTTTT
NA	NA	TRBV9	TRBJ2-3	CASSLSEGGSTDTQYF	TGTGCCAGCAGCCTTTCTGAGGGGGGGTCCACAGATACGCAGTATTTT
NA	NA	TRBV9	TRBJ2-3	CASSEQGSTDTQYF	TGTGCCAGCAGCGAACAGGGTAGCACAGATACGCAGTATTTT
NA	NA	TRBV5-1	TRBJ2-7	CASSLGSSATYEQYF	TGCGCCAGCAGCTTGGGATCCAGCGCCACCTACGAGCAGTACTTC
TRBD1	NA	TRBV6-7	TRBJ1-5	CASSYPRQGAEQPQHF	TGTGCCAGCAGTTACCCGAGACAGGGGGCGGAACAGCCCCAGCATTTT
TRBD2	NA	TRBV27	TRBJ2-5	CASSLFGLAGVETQYF	TGTGCCAGCAGTTTATTTGGACTAGCGGGAGTCGAGACCCAGTACTTC
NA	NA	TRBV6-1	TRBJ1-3	CASSESQSGNTIYF	TGTGCCAGCAGTGAATCCCAGTCTGGAAACACCATATATTTT
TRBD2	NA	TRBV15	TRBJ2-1	CAAGTGGVYNEQFF	TGTGCCGCAGGGACGGGAGGAGTATACAATGAGCAGTTCTTC
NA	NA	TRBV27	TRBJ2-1	CASNQGSSSYNEQFF	TGTGCCAGCAACCAAGGCAGCAGCTCCTACAATGAGCAGTTCTTC
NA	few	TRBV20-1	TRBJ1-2	CSAANYGYTF	TGCAGTGCAGCCAACTATGGCTACACCTTC
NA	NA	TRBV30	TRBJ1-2	CALEVSGVGGYTF	TGTGCCTTGGAGGTGTCAGGGGTTGGAGGCTACACCTTC
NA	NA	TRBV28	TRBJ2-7	CASRLESRRYF	TGTGCCAGCAGATTGGAGAGCAGAAGGTACTTC
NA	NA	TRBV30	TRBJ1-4	CAWNPGQNNEKLFF	TGTGCCTGGAACCCCGGGCAGAATAATGAAAAACTGTTTTTT
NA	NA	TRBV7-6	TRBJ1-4	CASSLAQGGGEKLFF	TGTGCCAGCAGCTTAGCGCAGGGTGGAGGCGAAAAACTGTTTTTT
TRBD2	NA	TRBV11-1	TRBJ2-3	CASSPRGLAGGIPDTQYF	TGTGCCAGCAGCCCCCGAGGACTAGCGGGAGGGATACCAGATACGCAGTATTTT
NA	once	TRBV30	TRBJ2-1	CAWGVGVASYNEQFF	TGTGCCTGGGGGGTCGGGGTAGCCTCCTACAATGAGCAGTTCTTC
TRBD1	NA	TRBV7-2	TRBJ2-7	CASSPGGTGPYEQYF	TGTGCCAGCAGCCCAGGCGGGACAGGACCCTACGAGCAGTACTTC
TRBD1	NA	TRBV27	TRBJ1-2	CASSFRGLNGYTF	TGTGCCAGCAGTTTTAGGGGGCTTAATGGCTACACCTTC
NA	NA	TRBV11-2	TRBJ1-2	CASSLGSGIGYGYTF	TGTGCCAGCAGCTTAGGATCCGGGATAGGCTATGGCTACACCTTC
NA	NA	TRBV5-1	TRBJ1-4	CASSPEWGGEKLFF	TGCGCCAGCAGCCCAGAGTGGGGGGGTGAAAAACTGTTTTTT
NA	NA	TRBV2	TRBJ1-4	CASMGGETEKLFF	TGTGCCAGCATGGGGGGGGAAACTGAAAAACTGTTTTTT
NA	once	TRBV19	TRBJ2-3	CASARDDTDTQYF	TGTGCCAGTGCCCGGGACGACACAGATACGCAGTATTTT
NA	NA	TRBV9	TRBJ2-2	CASSVSGGGPGELFF	TGTGCCAGCAGCGTATCTGGAGGGGGCCCCGGGGAGCTGTTTTTT
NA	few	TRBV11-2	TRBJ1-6	CASSLVPAGKYSPLHF	TGTGCCAGCAGCTTAGTCCCGGCAGGGAAGTATTCACCCCTCCACTTT
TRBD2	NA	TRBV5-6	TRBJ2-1	CASSLGGTSGDEQFF	TGTGCCAGCAGCTTGGGGGGGACTAGCGGGGATGAGCAGTTCTTC
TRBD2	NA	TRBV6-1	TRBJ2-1	CASSEEVAGGTEQFF	TGTGCCAGCAGTGAAGAGGTGGCGGGAGGGACTGAGCAGTTCTTC
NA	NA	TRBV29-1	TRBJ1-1	CSVEEGQGGTEAFF	TGCAGCGTTGAAGAAGGGCAGGGTGGAACTGAAGCTTTCTTT
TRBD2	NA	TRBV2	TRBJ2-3	CASSASGGSDTQYF	TGTGCCAGCAGTGCTAGCGGGGGGTCGGATACGCAGTATTTT
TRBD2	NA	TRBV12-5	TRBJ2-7	CASGLVLGGWDGSSYEQYF	TGTGCTAGTGGTTTGGTACTGGGGGGGTGGGATGGGAGCTCCTACGAGCAGTACTTC
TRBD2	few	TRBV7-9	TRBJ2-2	CASSSLAGPGELFF	TGTGCCAGCAGCTCACTAGCGGGACCCGGGGAGCTGTTTTTT
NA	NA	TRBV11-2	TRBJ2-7	CASRQGGSYEQYF	TGTGCCAGCCGACAGGGAGGGTCCTACGAGCAGTACTTC
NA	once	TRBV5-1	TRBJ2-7	CASSPGPSGYEQYF	TGCGCCAGCAGCCCGGGCCCCTCAGGGTACGAGCAGTACTTC
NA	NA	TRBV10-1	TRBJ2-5	CASSEASEETQYF	TGCGCCAGCAGTGAAGCCTCGGAAGAGACCCAGTACTTC
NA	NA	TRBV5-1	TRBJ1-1	CASSLALSGANTEAFF	TGCGCCAGCAGCTTGGCCTTATCGGGGGCGAACACTGAAGCTTTCTTT
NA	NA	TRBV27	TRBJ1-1	CASRPRVSSEAFF	TGTGCCAGCAGACCGAGGGTATCCTCTGAAGCTTTCTTT